This TCR beta chain was obtained from a study of OX40 agonist ivuxolimab in advanced cancers. Study-level background: Therapy given before enrollment (anti-PD-1, anti-PD-L1 or anti-CTLA-4) was allowed, and around 40% had some. Study results and limitations: The average count of expanded clones was higher among CD8+ T cells than among CD4+.

After removal of 7 bases from V and 2 bases from J, the junction contained 14 bases not matched to a gene. Germline CDR1 reads SNHLY; CDR2 reads FYNNEI. The CDR3 is 18 residues long. Turning to this clone: The target antigen is unknown.

Generated by immunoSEQ multiplex PCR, the TCRdb table keeps only in-frame clones and is missing some. The sample consists of 70,000 to 95,000 clones, 80% to 95% of them appearing once. Sequencing was performed on CD4+ or CD8+ T cells sorted from blood, taken in a trial of the OX40 agonist ivuxolimab. The gene calls are TRBV2 and TRBJ1-5, with 10 bases identical to TRBD1. This TCR was recovered from an adult with an advanced solid tumor such as melanoma, head and neck, liver or kidney cancer. The CDR3 sequence: CASIRDRGAWGGNQPQHF. DNA of the CDR3: TGTGCCAGCATCCGGGACAGGGGCGCCTGGGGTGGCAATCAGCCCCAGCATTTT.